The 32 T cell receptor beta chains in this list originate from one sample, sequenced in a study of shared clonotypes between healthy human individuals. Naive CD8 cells, CD45RO-negative and positively selected for CCR7, excluded terminally differentiated effector memory CD45RA+ cells. Libraries were prepared by immunoSEQ multiplex PCR; TCRdb keeps only in-frame clonotypes and omits some of them. The profile shows over 750,000 clones, approximately 96% of them singletons. Sequences were obtained from naive CD8+ T cells sorted from blood. The source of these receptors is a man aged 25 to 40 in good health.

The chain combines TRBV7-8 with TRBJ2-1; 13 bases fit TRBD2. CDR3 length equals 15 residues. Germline CDR1 is SGHVS and CDR2 is FQNEAQ. Trimming at V came to 5 bases and at J to 3 bases, leaving 1 base not matched to a gene. CDR3 sequence: CASSRTSGGYNEQFF. The CDR3 DNA reads TGTGCCAGCAGCCGGACTAGCGGGGGCTACAATGAGCAGTTCTTC.

The rearrangement links TRBV29-1 to TRBJ2-7; D may be TRBD1 or TRBD2 (7 bases each). Germline V gene sequence: CDR1 SQVTM, CDR2 ANQGSEA. The CDR3 totals 14 residues. V shed 7 bases and J shed 0 bases, with 16 bases lying between them. CDR3 sequence: CSAAGDRFSYEQYF. Here the CDR3 DNA reads TGCAGCGCCGCGGGGGACAGATTCTCCTACGAGCAGTACTTC.

The genes are TRBV4-1 and TRBJ2-5, with D tentatively TRBD2 (5 bases). Trimming took 1 base from V and 4 from J, leaving 10 bases between them. CDR3 length equals 14 residues. Germline CDR1 MGHRA, CDR2 YSYEKL. CDR3 protein: CASSQVWAGETQYF. For the CDR3, the DNA is TGCGCCAGCAGCCAAGTTTGGGCGGGAGAGACCCAGTACTTC.

V and J are TRBV5-1 and TRBJ1-4, with 10 bases aligning to TRBD1. From germline, CDR1 is SGHRS and CDR2 YFSETQ. The CDR3 consists of 15 residues. Trimming removed 4 bases from V and 8 bases from J; junction bases left unmatched: 8. CDR3 residues: CASSPGQGDGEKLFF. The CDR3 DNA reads TGCGCCAGCAGCCCAGGACAGGGGGACGGAGAAAAACTGTTTTTT.

The V and J genes are TRBV2 and TRBJ2-5; possibly TRBD2 for D (6 bases). CDR3 length equals 15 residues. Germline V CDR1 and CDR2: SNHLY, FYNNEI. V was shortened by 1 base and J by 5 bases, with 14 bases between the two germline ends. CDR3 sequence reads: CASSEGGVSVETQYF. The CDR3 nucleotides read TGTGCCAGCAGTGAAGGGGGGGTTAGCGTCGAGACCCAGTACTTC. Filled out from reference TRBV2 and TRBJ2-5, the complete variable domain reads EPEVTQTPSHQVTQMGQEVILRCVPISNHLYFYWYRQILGQKVEFLVSFYNNEISEKSEIFDDQFSVERPDGSNFTLKIRSTKLEDSAMYFCASSEGGVSVETQYFGPGTRLLVL.

The V call is TRBV29-1, the J call TRBJ2-7, with 7 bases aligning to TRBD1. The CDR3 covers 13 residues. V trimming: 3 bases; J trimming: 1 base; junction bases outside the gene matches: 3. CDR1 and CDR2 (germline): SQVTM, ANQGSEA. The CDR3 loop reads CSVDGTESYEQYF. The CDR3 nucleotides are TGCAGCGTTGATGGGACAGAGTCCTACGAGCAGTACTTC.

In DNA form, the CDR3 reads TGTGCCAGCAGCACCCGACAGGATCCAAACATTCAGTACTTC. Encoded protein: CASSTRQDPNIQYF. The chain is built from TRBV11-3 and TRBJ2-4, with D possibly TRBD1 on 6 matching bases. The V end lost 5 bases, the J end lost 6 bases, and 14 bases lay between the germline ends. Germline V gene lookup returns CDR1 SGHNT and CDR2 YENEEA. The CDR3 sequence is 14 residues long. Variable domain in full (rest from reference TRBV11-3 and TRBJ2-4): EAGVVQSPRYKIIEKKQPVAFWCNPISGHNTLYWYLQNLGQGPELLIRYENEEAVDDSQLPKDRFSAERLKGVDSTLKIQPAELGDSAVYLCASSTRQDPNIQYFGAGTRLSVL.

This chain joins TRBV9 and TRBJ2-1; no clear D gene. The CDR3 runs to 13 residues. Trimming took off 0 bases at V and 6 bases at J, with 7 bases between the two ends. Germline values: CDR1 SGDLS, CDR2 YYNGEE. The CDR3 sequence: CASSVADLNEQFF. The CDR3 region has the DNA TGTGCCAGCAGCGTAGCGGACCTCAATGAGCAGTTCTTC.

This clone was counted between two and nine times. V and J are TRBV4-3 and TRBJ2-3, with D uncertain. Germline lookup yields CDR1 LGHNA and CDR2 YSLEER. V was trimmed by 0 bases and J by 2 bases, leaving 6 bases between them. This CDR3 comprises 14 residues. CDR3 nucleotides: TGCGCCAGCAGCCAAGAGTGGTCCACAGATACGCAGTATTTT. Translation: CASSQEWSTDTQYF.

The genes are TRBV2 and TRBJ2-1; D may match TRBD1 or TRBD2 (5 bases each). V dropped 3 bases and J dropped 1 base, with 10 bases sitting between them. Germline values: CDR1 SNHLY, CDR2 FYNNEI. The CDR3 covers 15 residues. CDR3 DNA sequence: TGTGCCAGCAGTGAGGGGGAGTTGTCCTACAATGAGCAGTTCTTC. Its translation is CASSEGELSYNEQFF.

The J gene is TRBJ2-7, the V gene TRBV27, with a possible D match to TRBD2 (7 bases). Germline CDR1 MNHEY, CDR2 SMNVEV (reference sequence). CDR3 size: 15 residues. V was shortened by 2 bases and J by 5 bases, with 16 bases between the two germline ends. CDR3 sequence reads: CASSLAPGGFDEQYF. The CDR3 bases are TGTGCCAGCAGTTTAGCCCCGGGGGGCTTTGACGAGCAGTACTTC.

DNA for the CDR3: TGTGCCAGCAGCTTAGACGCAAGCTCTGGAAACACCATATATTTT. This encodes CASSLDASSGNTIYF. The V and J genes are TRBV7-2 and TRBJ1-3; unclear D gene. Germline V gene data show CDR1 as SGHTA and CDR2 as FQGNSA. The CDR3 extends over 15 amino acids. Trimming left V 1 base short and J 0 bases short, with 7 bases between.

The chain combines TRBV7-9 with TRBJ1-1; no reliable D call. This CDR3 is 14 amino acids long. The germline gives CDR1 SEHNR, CDR2 FQNEAQ (reference sequence). Trimming pared 3 bases from V and 11 bases from J, leaving 19 bases between. CDR3: CASSLIADSAGAFF. CDR3 bases: TGTGCCAGCAGCTTGATCGCCGACTCGGCTGGGGCTTTCTTT.

The chain links TRBV27 to TRBJ2-1, with 7 bases matching TRBD2. This CDR3 is 16 amino acids long. Germline V gene data show CDR1 as MNHEY and CDR2 as SMNVEV (reference sequence). V dropped 9 bases and J dropped 4; count of bases not matched to a gene: 15. The CDR3 coding sequence is TGTGCCAGTATCCCCTGGTCGGGGGGTTCTTACAATGAGCAGTTCTTC. As protein: CASIPWSGGSYNEQFF.

CDR3 sequence reads: CASSPGSGLNTEAFF. The CDR3 DNA reads TGTGCCAGCAGCCCCGGGTCAGGCCTGAACACTGAAGCTTTCTTT. The V and J genes are TRBV7-8 and TRBJ1-1; unclear D gene. Trimming took off 5 bases at V and 0 bases at J, with 13 bases between the two ends. The CDR3 runs 15 residues. Germline V gives CDR1 SGHVS, CDR2 FQNEAQ.

The chain links TRBV27 to TRBJ1-1, with D possibly TRBD1 on 6 matching bases. The V end lost 3 bases, the J end lost 5 bases, and 13 bases lay between the germline ends. Looked up from germline, CDR1 is MNHEY and CDR2 is SMNVEV (reference sequence). This CDR3 comprises 14 residues. CDR3 protein: CASSFGGAGTEAFF. The CDR3 DNA sequence: TGTGCCAGCAGTTTTGGGGGCGCAGGGACTGAAGCTTTCTTT.

The chain carries TRBV6-5 and TRBJ2-1; perhaps D is TRBD1 or TRBD2 (5 bases each). This CDR3 comprises 15 residues. Trimming took 0 bases from V and 5 from J, leaving 11 bases between them. Looked up from germline, CDR1 is MNHEY and CDR2 is SVGAGI. Here the CDR3 reads CASSYSPGPHNEQFF. The CDR3 nucleotides read TGTGCCAGCAGTTACTCGCCGGGGCCTCACAATGAGCAGTTCTTC.

The rearrangement joins TRBV27 to TRBJ2-7; no reliable D call. Germline values: CDR1 MNHEY, CDR2 SMNVEV (reference sequence). This CDR3 comprises 14 residues. Trimming pared 5 bases from V and 6 bases from J, leaving 17 bases between. This CDR3 reads CASSAQTSSSEQYF. In DNA, the CDR3 is TGTGCCAGCAGTGCTCAGACCTCAAGTTCCGAGCAGTACTTC.

This chain uses TRBV7-8 with TRBJ2-7; the match to TRBD2 covers 7 bases. CDR1 and CDR2 (germline): SGHVS, FQNEAQ. This CDR3 comprises 16 residues. With V trimmed by 5 bases and J by 5 bases, 15 bases remained unmatched. The CDR3 DNA reads as TGTGCCAGCAGCCCGCTAGCGGTCCAGAGACTCCACGAGCAGTACTTC. Translated, it gives CASSPLAVQRLHEQYF.

The chain uses TRBV11-2 and TRBJ2-1; D gene uncertain. CDR1 is SGHAT, CDR2 FQNNGV, per germline. This CDR3 has 15 residues. Trimming took 1 base from V and 8 from J, leaving 15 bases between them. The CDR3 region has the DNA TGTGCCAGCAGCTTAGTGGGGAATCCTCTGGATGAGCAGTTCTTC. Translating it yields CASSLVGNPLDEQFF.

J is TRBJ2-7 and V is TRBV19; TRBD2 aligns across 7 bases. The CDR3 runs 15 residues. The trim removed 5 bases at V and 3 bases at J, leaving 10 bases unmatched. The V gene's germline CDR1 is LNHDA and CDR2 SQIVND (reference sequence). The CDR3 is CASSPFAGVFYEQYF. In DNA, the CDR3 is TGTGCCAGTAGTCCTTTTGCGGGAGTTTTCTACGAGCAGTACTTC.

The count of this clone is one. The chain employs TRBV2 and TRBJ2-7; D gene uncertain. Germline V CDR1 and CDR2: SNHLY, FYNNEI. The CDR3 has 15 amino acids. Trimming removed 4 bases from V and 7 bases from J, with 20 bases in between. CDR3 protein: CASSGLGPEAREQYF. The CDR3 DNA reads as TGTGCCAGCAGTGGGTTAGGGCCCGAAGCGAGGGAGCAGTACTTC.

This clone is a singleton in its sample. The V and J genes are TRBV7-9 and TRBJ2-5; D possibly corresponds to TRBD2 (6 bases). The CDR3 runs 15 residues. Trimming took 5 bases from V and 4 from J, leaving 17 bases between them. Germline CDR1 reads SEHNR; CDR2 reads FQNEAQ (reference sequence). CDR3 DNA: TGTGCCAGCAGCCCGCCGTTGGAGGAGGGAGAGACCCAGTACTTC. Amino acid sequence: CASSPPLEEGETQYF.

This chain links TRBV5-4 with TRBJ2-5; D not certain. The CDR3 spans 13 residues. Trimming removed 2 bases at V and 7 bases at J, with 12 bases between. Per the germline V gene, CDR1 is SGHNT and CDR2 is YYREEE (reference sequence). As DNA, the CDR3 is TGTGCCAGCAGCTTCGGCAGCCCCGGGACCCAGTACTTC. It translates to CASSFGSPGTQYF.

The chain combines TRBV16 with TRBJ2-7, with 8 bases aligning to TRBD1. The germline gives CDR1 KGHSY, CDR2 FQNENV. The ends lost 3 bases at V and 3 bases at J; junction bases unmatched: 1. CDR3 size: 13 residues. DNA of the CDR3: TGTGCCAGCAGCCAGGGACAGGTCTACGAGCAGTACTTC. Translating gives CASSQGQVYEQYF. The variable domain in full, completed from reference TRBV16 and TRBJ2-7, reads GEEVAQTPKHLVRGEGQKAKLYCAPIKGHSYVFWYQQVLKNEFKFLISFQNENVFDETGMPKERFSAKCLPNSPCSLEIQATKLEDSAVYFCASSQGQVYEQYFGPGTRLTVT.

J is TRBJ2-3 and V is TRBV11-2, with D uncertain. The length of the CDR3 is 17 residues. From germline, CDR1 is SGHAT and CDR2 FQNNGV. V shed 5 bases and J shed 0 bases, with 18 bases lying between them. CDR3 protein: CASSGTVRVPSTDTQYF. The CDR3 coding sequence is TGTGCCAGCAGCGGAACTGTCCGGGTTCCTAGCACAGATACGCAGTATTTT.

This chain links TRBV10-3 with TRBJ2-7, with TRBD2 as a possible D gene (5 bases). The DNA end is more similar to TRBJ2-1, so the J call may be wrong. From germline, CDR1 is ENHRY and CDR2 SYGVKD. There are 13 residues in the CDR3. In DNA form, the CDR3 reads TGTGCCATCAGTGAGTCGGTGAGGGATGAGCAGTTCTTC. Amino acids: CAISESVRDEQFF.

V usage is TRBV11-2 and J usage is TRBJ2-7; D is unclear. The CDR3 has 11 residues. CDR1 and CDR2 (germline): SGHAT, FQNNGV. V was pared by 6 bases and J by 7 bases, with 10 bases between. The CDR3 loop reads CASRELGEQYF. The CDR3 DNA reads as TGTGCCAGCAGGGAACTCGGGGAGCAGTACTTC.

This chain uses TRBV30 with TRBJ2-3; 7 positions match TRBD2. The CDR3 runs 14 residues. J lost 5 bases, V lost 6 bases, and 11 bases had no gene match. Germline V gene sequence: CDR1 GTSNPN, CDR2 SVGIG (reference sequence). The CDR3 region is CACMAGARVDTQYF. CDR3 bases: TGTGCCTGCATGGCGGGAGCGAGAGTAGATACGCAGTATTTT. The full variable domain, its missing parts supplied by reference TRBV30 and TRBJ2-3, is SQTIHQWPATLVQPVGSPLSLECTVEGTSNPNLYWYRQAAGRGLQLLFYSVGIGQISSEVPQNLSASRPQDRQFILSSKKLLLSDSGFYLCACMAGARVDTQYFGPGTRLTVL.

The chain combines TRBV5-6 with TRBJ2-7; no clear D. The CDR3 extends over 12 amino acids. Trimming took 0 bases from V and 7 from J, leaving 8 bases between them. The germline V gene has CDR1 SGHDT and CDR2 YYEEEE. The CDR3, as DNA: TGTGCCAGCAGCTTGGTCGGCAGAGAGCAGTACTTC. As protein: CASSLVGREQYF.

V and J are TRBV7-9 and TRBJ2-7; TRBD1 might be the D (6 bases). This CDR3 has 13 residues. Germline CDR1 reads SEHNR; CDR2 reads FQNEAQ (reference sequence). Deletions cut 2 bases from V and 2 bases from J, with 7 bases between. The CDR3 DNA follows: TGTGCCAGCAGCTTACAGGGGCCCTACGAGCAGTACTTC. Its protein is CASSLQGPYEQYF. The entire variable domain, with the rest obtained from reference TRBV7-9 and TRBJ2-7, is as follows: DTGVSQNPRHKITKRGQNVTFRCDPISEHNRLYWYRQTLGQGPEFLTYFQNEAQLEKSRLLSDRFSAERPKGSFSTLEIQRTEQGDSAMYLCASSLQGPYEQYFGPGTRLTVT.

The chain has TRBV5-6 and TRBJ1-5; D remains ambiguous. Germline CDR1 reads SGHDT; CDR2 reads YYEEEE. V lost 0 bases to trimming and J lost 8 bases, with 15 bases between them. The CDR3 has 15 amino acids. The CDR3 sequence: CASSLVDGPVKPQHF. The CDR3 nucleotides read TGTGCCAGCAGCTTGGTGGACGGCCCGGTGAAGCCCCAGCATTTT.